This T cell receptor beta chain is drawn from a study of PD-L1 blockade in urothelial cancer. The wider study: T cells were recovered from blood samples at a median of roughly 150,000.

Repertoires were generated with immunoSEQ multiplex PCR, while TCRdb's copy carries only in-frame clones and drops some. The sample includes 43,000 or so clones, around 84% of them seen just once. CDR3 length: 15 amino acids. Germline V gene data show CDR1 as MGHDK and CDR2 as SYGVNS. V lost 3 bases and J lost 5, with 16 bases in between. Time point here: pretreatment peripheral blood. The sample in question was PBMCs, obtained around atezolizumab (anti-PD-L1) treatment. The chain employs TRBV25-1 and TRBJ2-5, with a weak D call TRBD1 (6 bases). This sequence originates from a man aged 55 to 70 with urothelial cancer. The CDR3, as DNA: TGTGCCAGCAGTGACCTCTTAGGGGGTAGCGAGACCCAGTACTTC. Its translation: CASSDLLGGSETQYF. Full variable domain (missing parts from reference TRBV25-1 and TRBJ2-5): EADIYQTPRYLVIGTGKKITLECSQTMGHDKMYWYQQDPGMELHLIHYSYGVNSTEKGDLSSESTVSRIRTEHFPLTLESARPSHTSQYLCASSDLLGGSETQYFGPGTRLLVL.